This TCR beta chain was sequenced for a study of PD-L1 blockade in urothelial cancer. In the study overall: Atezolizumab 1,200 mg was given intravenously every 3 weeks, starting 2014. Blood analyses occurred 3 weeks (second dose) and 6 weeks post treatment start. The study, taken as a whole, reports: Stronger expansion of tumor-associated clones in blood at 3 weeks distinguished durable-benefit patients.

Sequenced by immunoSEQ multiplex PCR; TCRdb stores in-frame clones only, minus some. The table lists over 75,000 clones, over 75% of them singletons. This clone appeared once. Its cognate antigen is unknown. At one end the junction does not follow the germline gene, possibly because of a read error. This CDR3 comprises 16 residues. Germline V gene lookup returns CDR1 MGHDK and CDR2 SYGVNS. Time point defined: pretreatment peripheral blood. Urothelial carcinoma affected the patients, and it was locally advanced or metastatic. The receptor's source is a man between 60 and 75 years old with urothelial cancer. The rearrangement joins TRBV25-1 to TRBJ2-7; a weak D match, TRBD2 (5 bases). The starting material was PBMCs, obtained around atezolizumab (anti-PD-L1) treatment. CDR3 DNA: TGTGCCAACAGTGAATATATATGGAATGCACCCCGGGGGCAGTACTTC. Its protein product is CANSEYIWNAPRGQYF.